This TCR beta chain was captured by sequencing in a study of blood T cell repertoires in COVID-19. In the study overall: There were acute and convalescent COVID-19 samples, and they came from the United States, Italy and Spain.

CDR1 and CDR2 (germline): MDHEN, SYDVKM. This CDR3 is built from 14 residues. Trimming removed 8 bases from V and 2 bases from J, with 15 bases in between. Sequencing used immunoSEQ multiplex PCR; TCRdb keeps in-frame clones, though not all of them. The sample lists around 190,000 clones, about 85% occurring once. A few counts support this clone. The chain combines TRBV28 with TRBJ1-2, with D maybe TRBD1 (6 bases). The receptor comes from a man aged 30 to 45 with acute or convalescent COVID-19. Sample: peripheral blood. The CDR3 sequence is CASLTTGGNYGYTF. For the CDR3, the DNA is TGTGCCAGCCTGACGACAGGAGGAAACTATGGCTACACCTTC.